This TCR beta chain was sequenced in a study of blood T cell repertoires in COVID-19. Study in general: The United States, Italy and Spain supplied acute and convalescent COVID-19 samples. Sample material is recorded as cDNA or gDNA derived from T cells, B-cell-depleted T cells, or PBMCs.

TCRdb's copy holds only in-frame clones and misses some; the assay was immunoSEQ multiplex PCR. The table has hundreds of thousands of clones, about 90% seen once; the top ten hold about 1%. In this sample, this clone turned up once. V was pared by 2 bases and J by 5 bases, with 16 bases between. Germline assignment: CDR1 MNHEY and CDR2 SVGAGI. This CDR3 comprises 15 residues. Seattle participants joined during active infection and were tracked over time. The receptor was derived from a woman between 40 and 50 years old with COVID-19, enrolled during active disease. The chain couples TRBV6-5 to TRBJ2-7, with D maybe TRBD2 (7 bases). Input material: peripheral blood. CDR3 coding DNA: TGTGCCAGCAGTTACATGGGGAGGGGGGTCGACGAGCAGTACTTC. This sequence encodes CASSYMGRGVDEQYF.